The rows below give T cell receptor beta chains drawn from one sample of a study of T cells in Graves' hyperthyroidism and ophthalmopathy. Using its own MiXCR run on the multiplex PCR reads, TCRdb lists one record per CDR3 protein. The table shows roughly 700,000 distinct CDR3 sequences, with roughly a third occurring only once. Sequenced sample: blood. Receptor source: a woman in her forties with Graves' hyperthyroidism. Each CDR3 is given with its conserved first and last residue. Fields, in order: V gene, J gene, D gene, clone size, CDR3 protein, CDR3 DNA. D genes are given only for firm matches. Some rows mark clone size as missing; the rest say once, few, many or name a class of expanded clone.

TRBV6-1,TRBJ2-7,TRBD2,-,CASSGGWREPSYEQYF,TGTGCCAGCAGTGGGGGGTGGCGGGAGCCGTCCTACGAGCAGTACTTC
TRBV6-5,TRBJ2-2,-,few,CASSYSIERRNTGELFF,TGTGCCAGCAGTTACTCGATCGAGCGGAGGAACACCGGGGAGCTGTTTTTT
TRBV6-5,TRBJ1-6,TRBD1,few,CASSYRQGAGSPLHF,TGTGCCAGCAGTTACAGGCAGGGGGCCGGCTCACCCCTCCACTTT
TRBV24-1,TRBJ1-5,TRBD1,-,CATSDGGTGQPQHF,TGTGCCACCAGTGATGGTGGGACAGGGCAGCCCCAGCATTTT
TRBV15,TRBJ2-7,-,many,CATSRVPRQDSYEQYF,TGTGCCACCAGCAGAGTACCCCGACAGGACTCCTACGAGCAGTACTTC
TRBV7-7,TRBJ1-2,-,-,CASSLGGTFYGYTF,TGTGCCAGCAGCTTAGGAGGGACATTCTATGGCTACACCTTC
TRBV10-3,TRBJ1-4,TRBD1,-,CATSGTGIEKLFF,TGTGCCACATCCGGGACAGGGATTGAAAAACTGTTTTTT
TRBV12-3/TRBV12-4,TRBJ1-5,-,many,CASSLVTGNGQPQHF,TGTGCCAGCAGTTTGGTAACAGGGAACGGCCAGCCCCAGCATTTT
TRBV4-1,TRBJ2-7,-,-,CASSQEVGVLPPNEQYF,TGCGCCAGCAGCCAAGAGGTCGGCGTTCTCCCCCCCAACGAGCAGTACTTC
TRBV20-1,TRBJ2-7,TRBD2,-,CSARFGGGGSHEQYF,TGCAGTGCTAGATTCGGCGGGGGAGGGTCCCACGAGCAGTACTTC
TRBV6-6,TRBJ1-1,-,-,CASSPPGTGSEAFF,TGTGCCAGCAGCCCACCCGGTACGGGGTCTGAAGCTTTCTTT
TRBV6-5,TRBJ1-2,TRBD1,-,CASIKQGAYGYTF,TGTGCCAGCATCAAACAGGGGGCCTATGGCTACACCTTC
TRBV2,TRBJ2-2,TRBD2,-,CASSPAPLAGGPHGELFF,TGTGCCAGCAGTCCAGCTCCTCTAGCGGGGGGGCCCCACGGGGAGCTGTTTTTT